These 20 T cell receptor beta chains were all obtained from the same sample, sequenced in a study of blood T cells in healthy people across ages. Together with a sample-barcoded 5' primer, a J-beta primer mix was included in a second PCR lasting 7 to 11 cycles. Via MiXCR, TCRdb re-called the 5' RACE reads, giving one row per CDR3 protein. The sample consists of some 670,000 distinct CDR3 sequences, 52% of them appearing once. What was sequenced was blood. All receptors come from a woman at least 80 years old in good health.

Comments on this clonotype: Just one base apart from a much larger clone, this may be a read error. It is likely a read error, because the conserved phenylalanine at the end of the CDR3 is missing. CDR3 DNA sequence: TGTGCCAGCAGCGACTGGACTAGCGGAAACAATGAGCAGTTCTTA. This translates into CASSDWTSGNNEQFL. The chain couples TRBV6-2 or TRBV6-3 to TRBJ2-1; 10 bases align to TRBD2. Germline trimming cut 6 bases from V and 5 bases from J; bases unmatched to any gene: 7. This CDR3 has 15 residues. The germline gives CDR1 MNHEY, CDR2 SVGEGT.

The chain recombines TRBV12-3 or TRBV12-4 with TRBJ2-2; no firm D call. CDR3 length: 15 amino acids. V lost 3 bases and J 2 bases, leaving 10 bases between the germline ends. The CDR3: CASSLELTNTGELFF. CDR3 nucleotide sequence: TGTGCCAGCAGTTTGGAACTGACAAACACCGGGGAGCTGTTTTTT.

The sample holds one count of this clonotype. The J gene is TRBJ1-5, the V gene TRBV5-6, with unresolved D. Trimming removed 2 bases at V and 5 bases at J, with 11 bases between. CDR3 length: 14 amino acids. The germline V gene has CDR1 SGHDT and CDR2 YYEEEE. CDR3 coding DNA: TGTGCCAGCAGCTTAAGTTTGGGCGATCAGCCCCAGCATTTT. This gives the protein CASSLSLGDQPQHF. The entire variable domain, with the rest obtained from reference TRBV5-6 and TRBJ1-5, is as follows: DAGVTQSPTHLIKTRGQQVTLRCSPKSGHDTVSWYQQALGQGPQFIFQYYEEEERQRGNFPDRFSGHQFPNYSSELNVNALLLGDSALYLCASSLSLGDQPQHFGDGTRLSIL.

As regards this clonotype: A read error may be the cause here, since a much bigger clone is one base away. The V gene is TRBV25-1, the J gene TRBJ2-1; no reliable D call. The CDR3 is 16 amino acids. Germline assignment: CDR1 MGHDK and CDR2 SYGVNS. Trimming pared 3 bases from V and 4 bases from J, leaving 16 bases between. CDR3 sequence reads: CASSDASGSAYNEQFF. The DNA of the CDR3 is TGTGCCAGCAGTGATGCCTCCGGATCGGCTTACAATGAGCAGTTCTTC.

A single count supports this clonotype. The rearrangement joins TRBV7-2 to TRBJ2-3; 12 nucleotides agree with TRBD2. The CDR3 runs 17 residues. Germline lookup yields CDR1 SGHTA and CDR2 FQGNSA. J was trimmed by 1 base and V by 1 base; bases with no gene match: 3. The CDR3 DNA reads TGTGCCAGCAGCTTAGAACTAGCGGGGGGCGGCACAGATACGCAGTATTTT. Translation: CASSLELAGGGTDTQYF.

This clonotype was seen at least ten times. The chain couples TRBV12-5 to TRBJ2-3, with TRBD2 matching 8 bases. Losses at the gene ends were 5 bases for V and 5 bases for J; bases not matched to a gene: 6. This CDR3 region has 14 residues. Looked up from germline, CDR1 is LGHNT and CDR2 is FRNRAP. For the CDR3, the DNA is TGTGCTAGTGGTGTTGGGACTAGGAGAGATACGCAGTATTTT. It encodes CASGVGTRRDTQYF.

Points on this clonotype: A read error may be the cause here, since a much bigger clone is one base away. The chain carries TRBV3-1 and TRBJ1-4; possibly TRBD1 for D (5 bases). Germline lookup yields CDR1 LGHDT and CDR2 YNNKEL (reference sequence). CDR3 length: 16 amino acids. The CDR3: CVSSQSPGLGGEKLFF. The CDR3 region has the DNA TGTGTCAGCAGCCAATCCCCGGGACTGGGGGGTGAAAAACTGTTTTTT.

This clonotype came up many times. This sequence joins TRBV14 and TRBJ2-1, with D unresolved. This CDR3 contains 13 residues. Germline assignment: CDR1 SGHDN and CDR2 FVKESK. V shed 1 base and J shed 10 bases, with 11 bases lying between them. The CDR3 DNA reads TGTGCCAGCAGCCAAGTTAGAGCGTGGGAGCAGTTCTTC. It yields the protein CASSQVRAWEQFF.

The J gene is TRBJ2-7, the V gene TRBV5-1; no firm D call. CDR3 length: 14 amino acids. The germline gives CDR1 SGHRS, CDR2 YFSETQ. Trimming cost V 4 bases and J 1 base, with 12 bases left between them. The DNA of the CDR3 is TGCGCCAGCAGCCCCCAGACCCTATCCTACGAGCAGTACTTC. Protein product: CASSPQTLSYEQYF.

This clonotype appeared many times. The chain uses TRBV29-1 and TRBJ2-3; D possibly corresponds to TRBD1 (6 bases). Trimming shortened V by 6 bases and J by 3 bases, and 13 bases separated the two germline ends. Per germline, CDR1 SQVTM and CDR2 ANQGSEA. The CDR3 is made up of 13 amino acids. The CDR3 sequence is CSVRTAATDTQYF. CDR3 nucleotides: TGCAGCGTCCGGACAGCAGCAACAGATACGCAGTATTTT.

This clonotype was recorded at least ten times. The V and J genes are TRBV29-1 and TRBJ2-3, with 9 positions matching TRBD1. The CDR3 length is 13 residues. The germline gives CDR1 SQVTM, CDR2 ANQGSEA. Losses at the gene ends were 5 bases for V and 2 bases for J; bases not matched to a gene: 2. The CDR3 DNA sequence: TGCAGCGTTACAGGGGGCAACACAGATACGCAGTATTTT. It specifies CSVTGGNTDTQYF.

The table lists this clonotype with a few counts. This chain connects TRBV27 to TRBJ2-3, with 9 nucleotides matching TRBD1. The junction had 6 bases not matched to a gene; V was cut back by 3 bases and J by 2 bases. CDR1 and CDR2 from the germline V gene are MNHEY and SMNVEV (reference sequence). The CDR3 length is 16 residues. CDR3 DNA sequence: TGTGCCAGCAGTTTTGGGGGGACAGGGAACACAGATACGCAGTATTTT. It codes for CASSFGGTGNTDTQYF.

This clonotype was detected many times. The rearrangement links TRBV30 to TRBJ2-1; D uncertain. The CDR3 totals 12 residues. The V end lost 1 base, the J end lost 3 bases, and 4 bases lay between the germline ends. In germline, CDR1 is GTSNPN, CDR2 SVGIG (reference sequence). In nucleotides, the CDR3 is TGTGCCTGGAGTGATGGCTACAATGAGCAGTTCTTC. It translates to CAWSDGYNEQFF.

This clonotype was recorded many times. The chain is built from TRBV29-1 and TRBJ2-5; the D is unclear. Germline lookup yields CDR1 SQVTM and CDR2 ANQGSEA. The V and J ends lost 2 bases and 4 bases respectively, with 8 bases between them. The CDR3 has 12 amino acids. CDR3 bases: TGCAGCGTTGAACGGCTAGGAGAGACCCAGTACTTC. Its translation: CSVERLGETQYF.

The table lists this clonotype with a few counts. The CDR3 here is CASSLEIYEQYF. The CDR3 DNA follows: TGTGCCAGCAGCTTAGAGATCTACGAGCAGTACTTC. The J gene is TRBJ2-7, the V gene TRBV7-9; no reliable D call. The V end lost 1 base, the J end lost 3 bases, and 4 bases lay between the germline ends. Per the germline V gene, CDR1 is SEHNR and CDR2 is FQNEAQ (reference sequence). The CDR3 is made up of 12 amino acids.

V and J are TRBV6-5 and TRBJ2-1; D not resolved. This CDR3 region has 18 residues. V was shortened by 0 bases and J by 4 bases, with 19 bases between the two germline ends. The germline CDR1 and CDR2 sequences are MNHEY and SVGAGI. CDR3 in amino acids: CASSYSVRWGPTYNEQFF. As DNA, the CDR3 is TGTGCCAGCAGTTACTCTGTGCGGTGGGGTCCCACATACAATGAGCAGTTCTTC.

The chain carries TRBV4-3 and TRBJ2-3; 13 positions agree with TRBD2. V was pared by 4 bases and J by 6 bases, with 7 bases of the junction left unmatched. Germline CDR1 and CDR2: LGHNA and YSLEER. The CDR3 is made up of 16 amino acids. In DNA form, the CDR3 reads TGCGCCAGCAGCCCGAAGGGACTAGCGGGGCTGGATACGCAGTATTTT. The encoded protein is CASSPKGLAGLDTQYF.

The chain uses TRBV4-1 and TRBJ2-5; 7 bases are a match to TRBD1. The V gene's germline CDR1 is MGHRA and CDR2 YSYEKL. The trim removed 4 bases at V and 3 bases at J, leaving 5 bases unmatched. This CDR3 contains 14 residues. CDR3 DNA sequence: TGCGCCAGCAGCCCACCGACAGGGAAAGAGACCCAGTACTTC. This translates into CASSPPTGKETQYF.

There are many counts of this clonotype. The rearrangement joins TRBV4-2 to TRBJ1-2, with 7 bases aligning to TRBD1. The CDR3 length is 15 residues. V was clipped by 1 base and J by 5 bases; unmatched bases: 7. The germline CDR1 and CDR2 sequences are LGHNA and YNFKEQ. The CDR3 reads CASSQADRDHYGYTF. The CDR3 nucleotides read TGTGCCAGCAGCCAAGCAGACAGGGACCATTATGGCTACACCTTC.

The rearrangement links TRBV25-1 to TRBJ2-3; D unresolved. CDR1 is MGHDK and CDR2 is SYGVNS in the germline V gene. The CDR3 extends over 15 amino acids. V was pared by 2 bases and J by 0 bases, with 9 bases between. CDR3 residues: CASSEKRFSTDTQYF. The CDR3 coding sequence is TGTGCCAGCAGTGAAAAGAGGTTTAGCACAGATACGCAGTATTTT.